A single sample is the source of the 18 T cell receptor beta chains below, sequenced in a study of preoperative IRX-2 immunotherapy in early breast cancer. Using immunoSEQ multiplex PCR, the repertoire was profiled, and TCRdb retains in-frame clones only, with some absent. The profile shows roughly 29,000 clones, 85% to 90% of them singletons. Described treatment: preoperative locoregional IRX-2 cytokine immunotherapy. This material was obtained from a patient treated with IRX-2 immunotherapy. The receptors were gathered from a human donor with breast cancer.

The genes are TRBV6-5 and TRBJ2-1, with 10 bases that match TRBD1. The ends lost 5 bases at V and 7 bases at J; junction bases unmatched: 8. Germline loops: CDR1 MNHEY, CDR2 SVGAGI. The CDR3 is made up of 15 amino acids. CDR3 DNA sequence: TGTGCCAGCAGTGGGTCGGGGACAGGGGAAAATGAGCAGTTCTTC. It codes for CASSGSGTGENEQFF.

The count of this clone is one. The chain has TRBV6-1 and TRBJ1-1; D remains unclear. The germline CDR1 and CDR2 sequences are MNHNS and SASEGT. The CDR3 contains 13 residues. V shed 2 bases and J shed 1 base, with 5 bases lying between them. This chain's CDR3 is CASSETQNTEAFF. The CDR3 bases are TGTGCCAGCAGTGAAACTCAGAACACTGAAGCTTTCTTT.

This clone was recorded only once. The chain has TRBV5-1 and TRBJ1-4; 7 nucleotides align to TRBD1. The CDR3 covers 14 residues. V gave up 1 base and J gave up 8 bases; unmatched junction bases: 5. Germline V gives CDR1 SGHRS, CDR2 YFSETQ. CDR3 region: CASSLRQGDEKLFF. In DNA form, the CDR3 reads TGCGCCAGCAGCTTGAGACAGGGCGACGAAAAACTGTTTTTT.

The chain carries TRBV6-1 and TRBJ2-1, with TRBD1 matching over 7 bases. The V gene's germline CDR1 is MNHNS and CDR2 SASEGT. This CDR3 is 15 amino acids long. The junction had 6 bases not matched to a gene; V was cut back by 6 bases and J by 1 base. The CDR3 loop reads CASRWIQGSYNEQFF. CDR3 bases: TGTGCCAGCAGGTGGATACAGGGGTCCTACAATGAGCAGTTCTTC.

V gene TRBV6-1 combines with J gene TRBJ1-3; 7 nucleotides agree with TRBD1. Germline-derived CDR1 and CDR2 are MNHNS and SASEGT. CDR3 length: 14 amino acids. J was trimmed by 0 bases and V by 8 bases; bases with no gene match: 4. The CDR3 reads CASGDRVSGNTIYF. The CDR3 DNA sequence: TGTGCCAGCGGAGACAGGGTCTCTGGAAACACCATATATTTT.

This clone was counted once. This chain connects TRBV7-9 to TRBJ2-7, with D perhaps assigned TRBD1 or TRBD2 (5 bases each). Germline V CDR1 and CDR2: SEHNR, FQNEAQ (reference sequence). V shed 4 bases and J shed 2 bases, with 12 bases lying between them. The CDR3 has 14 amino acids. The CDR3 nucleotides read TGTGCCAGCAGCTCCTCCGGGACGCCCTACGAGCAGTACTTC. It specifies CASSSSGTPYEQYF.

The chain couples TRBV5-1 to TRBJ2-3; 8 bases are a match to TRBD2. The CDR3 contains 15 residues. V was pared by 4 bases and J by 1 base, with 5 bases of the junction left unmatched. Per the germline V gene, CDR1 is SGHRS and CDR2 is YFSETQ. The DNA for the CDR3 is TGCGCCAGCAGCACTAGCGGTACCGGCACAGATACGCAGTATTTT. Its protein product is CASSTSGTGTDTQYF.

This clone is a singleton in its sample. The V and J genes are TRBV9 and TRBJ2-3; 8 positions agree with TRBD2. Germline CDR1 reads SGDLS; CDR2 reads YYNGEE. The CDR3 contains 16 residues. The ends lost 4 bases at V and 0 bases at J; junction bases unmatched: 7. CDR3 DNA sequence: TGTGCCAGCAGCCTTAGCGGGACCGGTAGCACAGATACGCAGTATTTT. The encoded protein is CASSLSGTGSTDTQYF.

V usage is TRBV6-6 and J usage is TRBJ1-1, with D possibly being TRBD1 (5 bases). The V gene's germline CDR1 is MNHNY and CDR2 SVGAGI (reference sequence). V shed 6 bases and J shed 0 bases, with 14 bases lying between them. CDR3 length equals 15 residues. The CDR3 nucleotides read TGTGCCAGCAGCCTCGACGGGACGGTGAACACTGAAGCTTTCTTT. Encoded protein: CASSLDGTVNTEAFF.

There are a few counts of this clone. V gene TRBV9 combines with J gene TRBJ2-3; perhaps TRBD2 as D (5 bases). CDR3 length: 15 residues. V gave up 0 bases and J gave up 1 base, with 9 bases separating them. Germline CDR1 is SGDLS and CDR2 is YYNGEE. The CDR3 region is CASSVGGYRTDTQYF. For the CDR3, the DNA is TGTGCCAGCAGCGTAGGCGGGTACCGCACAGATACGCAGTATTTT.

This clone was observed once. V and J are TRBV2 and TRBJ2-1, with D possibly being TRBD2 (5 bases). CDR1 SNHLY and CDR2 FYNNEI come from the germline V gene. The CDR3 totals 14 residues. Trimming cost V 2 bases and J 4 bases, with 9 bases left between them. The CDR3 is CASSERTGYNEQFF. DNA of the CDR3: TGTGCCAGCAGTGAAAGGACTGGATACAATGAGCAGTTCTTC.

CDR3 region: CASSTAGRTDTQYF. As DNA, the CDR3 is TGTGCCAGCAGCACAGCGGGTCGCACAGATACGCAGTATTTT. The genes are TRBV5-4 and TRBJ2-3; TRBD2 might be the D (6 bases). Germline CDR1 and CDR2: SGHNT and YYREEE (reference sequence). Trimming left V 4 bases short and J 1 base short, with 10 bases between. The CDR3 consists of 14 residues.

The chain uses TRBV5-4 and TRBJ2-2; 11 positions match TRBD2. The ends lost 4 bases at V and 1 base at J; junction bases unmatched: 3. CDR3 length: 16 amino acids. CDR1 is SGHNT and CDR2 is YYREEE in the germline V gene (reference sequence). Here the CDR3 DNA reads TGTGCCAGCAGCCAGGGACTAGCGGAGAACACCGGGGAGCTGTTTTTT. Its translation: CASSQGLAENTGELFF.

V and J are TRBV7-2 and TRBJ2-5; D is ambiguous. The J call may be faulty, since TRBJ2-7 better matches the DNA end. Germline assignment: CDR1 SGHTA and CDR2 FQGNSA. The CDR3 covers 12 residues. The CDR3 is CASSLLHYEQYF. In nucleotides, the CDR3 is TGTGCCAGCAGCCTACTACACTACGAGCAGTACTTC.

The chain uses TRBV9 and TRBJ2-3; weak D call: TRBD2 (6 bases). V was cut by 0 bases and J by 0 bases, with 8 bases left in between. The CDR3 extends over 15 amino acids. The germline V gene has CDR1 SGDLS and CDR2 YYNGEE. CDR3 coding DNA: TGTGCCAGCAGCGTAGCTGGGACTAGCACAGATACGCAGTATTTT. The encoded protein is CASSVAGTSTDTQYF.

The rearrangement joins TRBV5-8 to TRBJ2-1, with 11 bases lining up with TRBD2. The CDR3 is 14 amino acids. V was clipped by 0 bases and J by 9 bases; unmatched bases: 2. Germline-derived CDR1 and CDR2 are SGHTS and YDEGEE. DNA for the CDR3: TGTGCCAGCAGCTTGGGACTAGCGGGAACTGAGCAGTTCTTC. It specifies CASSLGLAGTEQFF.

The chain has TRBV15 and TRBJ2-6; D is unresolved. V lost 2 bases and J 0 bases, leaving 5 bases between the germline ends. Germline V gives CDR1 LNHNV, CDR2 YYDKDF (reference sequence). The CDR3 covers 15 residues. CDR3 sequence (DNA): TGTGCCACCAGCAGATCGAGCTCTGGGGCCAACGTCCTGACTTTC. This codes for CATSRSSSGANVLTF. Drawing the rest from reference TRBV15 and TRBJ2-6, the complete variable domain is DAMVIQNPRYQVTQFGKPVTLSCSQTLNHNVMYWYQQKSSQAPKLLFHYYDKDFNNEADTPDNFQSRRPNTSFCFLDIRSPGLGDTAMYLCATSRSSSGANVLTFGAGSRLTVL.

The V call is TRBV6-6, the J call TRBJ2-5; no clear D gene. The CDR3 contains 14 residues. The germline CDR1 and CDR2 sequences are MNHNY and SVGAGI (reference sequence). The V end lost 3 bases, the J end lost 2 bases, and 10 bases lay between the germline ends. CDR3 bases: TGTGCCAGCAGTTATACTGGACCACAAGAGACCCAGTACTTC. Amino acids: CASSYTGPQETQYF.